Listed below are T cell receptor beta chains from one sample, sequenced in a study of Tregs in tolerant kidney transplant recipients. Profiling relied on immunoSEQ multiplex PCR, and the TCRdb table lists in-frame clones only, not all of them. The sample shows about 88,000 clones, about 92% of them seen only once. The sample taken for sequencing was CD8+ T cells from blood. Every receptor here comes from a human donor in good health. Both conserved end residues are part of each CDR3. A D gene is named only where the DNA matches it firmly. A clone size is listed for some rows: how often the clone was seen (once, few, many), or a class if it is expanded.

size: NA; J: TRBJ2-5; D: NA; V: TRBV18; CDR3: CASSPGIRKQETQYF; DNA: TGTGCCAGCTCACCCGGGATTCGAAAACAAGAGACCCAGTACTTC
size: NA; J: TRBJ2-2; D: NA; V: TRBV6-1; CDR3: CASREGYTGELFF; DNA: TGTGCCAGCAGGGAGGGATACACCGGGGAGCTGTTTTTT
size: NA; J: TRBJ2-5; D: TRBD1; V: TRBV5-4; CDR3: CASSLENRGETQYF; DNA: TGTGCCAGCAGCTTGGAGAACAGGGGAGAGACCCAGTACTTC
size: NA; J: TRBJ1-1; D: NA; V: TRBV6-6; CDR3: CASSPRQVLEDTEAFF; DNA: TGTGCCAGCAGTCCACGACAGGTTCTGGAGGACACTGAAGCTTTCTTT
size: NA; J: TRBJ1-1; D: NA; V: TRBV21-1; CDR3: CASSKGPPPPPGQGDTEAFF; DNA: TGTGCCAGCAGCAAAGGCCCCCCCCCACCCCCGGGACAGGGGGACACTGAAGCTTTCTTT
size: NA; J: TRBJ2-3; D: TRBD2; V: TRBV19; CDR3: CASSRTSGRDRTDTQYF; DNA: TGTGCCAGTAGTCGGACTAGCGGGAGGGACCGGACAGATACGCAGTATTTT
size: once; J: TRBJ2-5; D: NA; V: TRBV2; CDR3: CASSDRSLETQYF; DNA: TGTGCCAGCAGTGACCGGTCCCTTGAGACCCAGTACTTC
size: NA; J: TRBJ1-1; D: NA; V: TRBV15; CDR3: CATSSRVFGEAFF; DNA: TGTGCCACCAGCAGCAGGGTATTTGGAGAAGCTTTCTTT
size: NA; J: TRBJ1-5; D: NA; V: TRBV6-5; CDR3: CASSHDSYSNQPQHF; DNA: TGTGCCAGCAGCCACGACAGTTATAGCAATCAGCCCCAGCATTTT
size: NA; J: TRBJ1-5; D: NA; V: TRBV6-5; CDR3: CASSFTENQPQHF; DNA: TGTGCCAGCAGTTTCACAGAAAATCAGCCCCAGCATTTT
size: NA; J: TRBJ2-1; D: NA; V: TRBV7-9; CDR3: CASSFANEQFF; DNA: TGTGCCAGCAGCTTTGCCAATGAGCAGTTCTTC
size: NA; J: TRBJ2-7; D: NA; V: TRBV27; CDR3: CASSLSRSGAYEQYF; DNA: TGTGCCAGCAGTTTATCTAGGTCGGGAGCCTACGAGCAGTACTTC
size: NA; J: TRBJ2-3; D: TRBD1; V: TRBV5-1; CDR3: CASSSRDRGADTQYF; DNA: TGCGCCAGCAGCTCCCGGGACAGGGGGGCAGATACGCAGTATTTT
size: once; J: TRBJ1-5; D: TRBD1; V: TRBV27; CDR3: CASSITGGHQPQHF; DNA: TGTGCCAGCAGTATAACAGGGGGCCATCAGCCCCAGCATTTT
size: NA; J: TRBJ1-1; D: TRBD1; V: TRBV5-6; CDR3: CASSLAWDRGPKDTEAFF; DNA: TGTGCCAGCAGCTTGGCGTGGGACAGGGGGCCTAAGGACACTGAAGCTTTCTTT
size: few; J: TRBJ2-2; D: TRBD1; V: TRBV27; CDR3: CASSFRGRVHGELFF; DNA: TGTGCCAGCAGTTTCAGGGGGCGAGTCCACGGGGAGCTGTTTTTT
size: NA; J: TRBJ2-5; D: TRBD1; V: TRBV15; CDR3: CATDLQGAPQETQYF; DNA: TGTGCCACCGACCTCCAGGGGGCTCCCCAAGAGACCCAGTACTTC
size: NA; J: TRBJ1-1; D: NA; V: TRBV19; CDR3: CASSSGPQENTEAFF; DNA: TGTGCCAGTAGTAGCGGACCCCAGGAGAACACTGAAGCTTTCTTT
size: NA; J: TRBJ2-7; D: NA; V: TRBV5-6; CDR3: CASSGRVYEQYF; DNA: TGTGCCAGCAGCGGGCGAGTCTACGAGCAGTACTTC
size: NA; J: TRBJ2-1; D: NA; V: TRBV25-1; CDR3: CASSETSEGDNEQFF; DNA: TGTGCCAGCAGTGAAACATCGGAAGGGGACAATGAGCAGTTCTTC
size: NA; J: TRBJ2-7; D: TRBD2; V: TRBV6-1; CDR3: CASSEAPGTSSYEQYF; DNA: TGTGCCAGCAGTGAAGCCCCGGGGACTAGCTCCTACGAGCAGTACTTC
size: NA; J: TRBJ2-7; D: TRBD1; V: TRBV27; CDR3: CATQDRGYLEQYF; DNA: TGTGCCACCCAGGACAGGGGTTACCTCGAGCAGTACTTC
size: NA; J: TRBJ2-5; D: TRBD2; V: TRBV7-2; CDR3: CASSYRLAGGGETQYF; DNA: TGTGCCAGCAGCTACCGGCTAGCGGGAGGTGGAGAGACCCAGTACTTC
size: NA; J: TRBJ1-5; D: NA; V: TRBV27; CDR3: CASSGVGWVSNQPQHF; DNA: TGTGCCAGCAGCGGGGTCGGGTGGGTTAGCAATCAGCCCCAGCATTTT
size: NA; J: TRBJ2-7; D: TRBD2; V: TRBV7-2; CDR3: CASSLEMGAGVSYEQYF; DNA: TGTGCCAGCAGCTTAGAAATGGGAGCGGGAGTCTCCTACGAGCAGTACTTC
size: NA; J: TRBJ2-1; D: TRBD1; V: TRBV6-5; CDR3: CASSYRQGIEQFF; DNA: TGTGCCAGCAGTTATCGACAGGGGATTGAGCAGTTCTTC
size: NA; J: TRBJ2-5; D: TRBD2; V: TRBV28; CDR3: CASSDLSGGETQYF; DNA: TGTGCCAGCAGTGACCTTTCGGGAGGGGAGACCCAGTACTTC
size: NA; J: TRBJ1-1; D: NA; V: TRBV19; CDR3: CASSTSTGSEAFF; DNA: TGTGCCAGTAGTACGAGCACAGGGAGTGAAGCTTTCTTT
size: NA; J: TRBJ2-7; D: TRBD1; V: TRBV14; CDR3: CASSPGTVSYEQYF; DNA: TGTGCCAGCAGCCCCGGGACAGTCTCCTACGAGCAGTACTTC
size: NA; J: TRBJ2-1; D: TRBD2; V: TRBV4-2; CDR3: CASSQEGASGYNEQFF; DNA: TGTGCCAGCAGCCAAGAAGGGGCTAGCGGGTACAATGAGCAGTTCTTC
size: NA; J: TRBJ2-1; D: NA; V: TRBV14; CDR3: CASSQASGRGLHNEQFF; DNA: TGTGCCAGCAGCCAAGCGTCGGGACGGGGATTGCACAATGAGCAGTTCTTC
size: NA; J: TRBJ1-1; D: NA; V: TRBV19; CDR3: CASSIGGGNTEAFF; DNA: TGTGCCAGTAGTATTGGCGGAGGGAACACTGAAGCTTTCTTT
size: NA; J: TRBJ1-2; D: NA; V: TRBV6-5; CDR3: CASSSGLQGINGYTF; DNA: TGTGCCAGCAGTTCCGGACTCCAGGGGATTAATGGCTACACCTTC
size: NA; J: TRBJ1-5; D: TRBD1; V: TRBV4-1; CDR3: CASSQEPIDRGWSNQPQHF; DNA: TGCGCCAGCAGCCAAGAACCCATAGACAGGGGCTGGAGCAATCAGCCCCAGCATTTT
size: NA; J: TRBJ2-7; D: NA; V: TRBV30; CDR3: CAWSPLGAENYEQYF; DNA: TGTGCCTGGAGTCCCTTAGGGGCAGAGAATTACGAGCAGTACTTC
size: NA; J: TRBJ2-3; D: TRBD2; V: TRBV19; CDR3: CASTPGLGTDTQYF; DNA: TGTGCCAGTACACCGGGACTAGGGACAGATACGCAGTATTTT
size: NA; J: TRBJ2-7; D: NA; V: TRBV6-5; CDR3: CASGWEASHYEQYF; DNA: TGTGCCAGCGGTTGGGAGGCGTCGCACTACGAGCAGTACTTC
size: NA; J: TRBJ2-7; D: TRBD1; V: TRBV27; CDR3: CASSNTGATLREQYF; DNA: TGTGCCAGCAGTAATACAGGGGCCACATTGCGCGAGCAGTACTTC
size: once; J: TRBJ1-1; D: NA; V: TRBV5-1; CDR3: CASSLFYGATEAFF; DNA: TGCGCCAGCAGCTTGTTCTACGGAGCCACTGAAGCTTTCTTT
size: NA; J: TRBJ2-5; D: NA; V: TRBV7-8; CDR3: CASSPGLAGIETQYF; DNA: TGTGCCAGCAGCCCAGGACTGGCGGGAATTGAGACCCAGTACTTC
size: NA; J: TRBJ1-1; D: NA; V: TRBV11-3; CDR3: CASSLTESTNTEAFF; DNA: TGTGCCAGCAGCTTGACAGAGTCCACGAACACTGAAGCTTTCTTT
size: NA; J: TRBJ1-1; D: NA; V: TRBV5-6; CDR3: CASSLFFRGQGGTEAFF; DNA: TGTGCCAGCAGCTTGTTTTTCCGGGGGCAAGGTGGCACTGAAGCTTTCTTT
size: NA; J: TRBJ2-1; D: NA; V: TRBV27; CDR3: CASSMTTYNEQFF; DNA: TGTGCCAGCAGCATGACAACTTACAATGAGCAGTTCTTC
size: NA; J: TRBJ2-1; D: NA; V: TRBV10-1; CDR3: CASSDSTERRYNEQFF; DNA: TGCGCCAGCAGTGATAGTACGGAGCGCCGATACAATGAGCAGTTCTTC
size: NA; J: TRBJ2-1; D: NA; V: TRBV11-2; CDR3: CASSLEGPYSYNEQFF; DNA: TGTGCCAGCAGCTTAGAAGGACCTTACTCCTACAATGAGCAGTTCTTC
size: NA; J: TRBJ2-5; D: NA; V: TRBV2; CDR3: CASSEGSALQETQYF; DNA: TGTGCCAGCAGTGAAGGCAGCGCTTTGCAAGAGACCCAGTACTTC
size: NA; J: TRBJ2-7; D: TRBD1; V: TRBV7-6; CDR3: CASSWSGTGNPYEQYF; DNA: TGTGCCAGCAGCTGGTCGGGGACAGGGAATCCCTACGAGCAGTACTTC